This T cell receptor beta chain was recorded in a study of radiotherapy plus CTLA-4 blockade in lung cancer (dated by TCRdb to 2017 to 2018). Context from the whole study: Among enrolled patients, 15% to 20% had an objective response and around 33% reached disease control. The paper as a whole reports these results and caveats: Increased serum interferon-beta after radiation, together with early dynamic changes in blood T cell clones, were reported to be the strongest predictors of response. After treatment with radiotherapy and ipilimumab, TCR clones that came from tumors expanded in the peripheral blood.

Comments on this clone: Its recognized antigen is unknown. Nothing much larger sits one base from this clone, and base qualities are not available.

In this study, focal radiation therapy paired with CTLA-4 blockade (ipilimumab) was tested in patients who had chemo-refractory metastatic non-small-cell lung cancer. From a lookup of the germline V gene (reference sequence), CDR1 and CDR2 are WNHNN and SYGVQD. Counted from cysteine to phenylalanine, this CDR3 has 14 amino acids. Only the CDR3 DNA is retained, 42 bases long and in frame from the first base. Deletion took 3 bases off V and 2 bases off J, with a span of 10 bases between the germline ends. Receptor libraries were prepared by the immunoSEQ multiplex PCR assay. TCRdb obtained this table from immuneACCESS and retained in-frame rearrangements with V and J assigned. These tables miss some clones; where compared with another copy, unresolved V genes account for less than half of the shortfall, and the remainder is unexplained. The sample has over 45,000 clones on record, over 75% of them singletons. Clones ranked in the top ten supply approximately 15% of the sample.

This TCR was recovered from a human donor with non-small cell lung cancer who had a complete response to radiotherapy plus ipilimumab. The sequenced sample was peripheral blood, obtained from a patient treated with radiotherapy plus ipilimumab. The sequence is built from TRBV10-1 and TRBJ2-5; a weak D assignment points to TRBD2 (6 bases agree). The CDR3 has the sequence CASSESGDQETQYF. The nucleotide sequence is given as TGCGCCAGCAGTGAATCGGGGGATCAAGAGACCCAGTACTTC.